The 20 T cell receptor beta chains given below trace back to one sample, sequenced in a study of naive and memory T cell subsets. An equimolar mix of two oligonucleotides served as the beta constant-region primer for TRBC1 and TRBC2. TCRdb used MiXCR to reprocess the UMI-ligation and nested PCR reads, holding one entry per CDR3 protein. The table shows about 150,000 distinct CDR3 sequences, with around 15% occurring only once. Sequencing input: naive CD4+ T cells from blood. These receptors all come from a human donor in good health.

At least ten counts were recorded for this clonotype. This rearrangement joins TRBV12-3 or TRBV12-4 to TRBJ2-7, with TRBD2 matching over 7 bases. The CDR3 extends over 15 amino acids. Trimming cost V 3 bases and J 4 bases; bases outside gene matches: 9. The CDR3 loop reads CASSLGSGGAYEQYF. The CDR3 DNA reads as TGTGCCAGCAGTTTGGGGTCGGGAGGTGCGTACGAGCAGTACTTC.

V is TRBV29-1 and J is TRBJ2-2; TRBD1 agrees at 10 bases. The CDR3 extends over 14 amino acids. Trimming removed 4 bases from V and 6 bases from J; junction bases left unmatched: 5. Per the germline V gene, CDR1 is SQVTM and CDR2 is ANQGSEA. For the CDR3, the DNA is TGCAGCGTTGGAGACAGGGGGCGCGCCGGGGAGCTGTTTTTT. It is translated as CSVGDRGRAGELFF.

This clonotype was detected only a few times. The CDR3 sequence is CASSYKYEQYF. The CDR3 bases are TGTGCCAGCAGTTATAAATACGAGCAGTACTTC. The V and J genes are TRBV6-2 or TRBV6-3 and TRBJ2-7; no firm D call. The germline V and J ends were trimmed by 3 bases and 4 bases, with 4 bases remaining between them. In germline, CDR1 is MNHEY, CDR2 SVGEGT. The CDR3 sequence is 11 residues long.

This clonotype has at least ten counts. The chain recombines TRBV18 with TRBJ2-7; D uncertain. V was pared by 4 bases and J by 7 bases, with 8 bases between. The CDR3 covers 11 residues. Germline CDR1 KGHSH, CDR2 LQKENI. The CDR3 DNA reads as TGTGCCAGCTCACGTACGAGGGAGCAGTACTTC. Its translation: CASSRTREQYF.

Only a few counts were recorded for this clonotype. The CDR3 DNA reads as TGCAGCGTCCAAAGGGGGAAGAACTATGGCTACACCTTC. Protein: CSVQRGKNYGYTF. The chain joins TRBV29-1 to TRBJ1-2; D perhaps matches TRBD1 (6 bases). Trimming shortened V by 6 bases and J by 2 bases, and 13 bases separated the two germline ends. This CDR3 is 13 amino acids long. Germline-derived CDR1 and CDR2 are SQVTM and ANQGSEA. The full variable domain, in which reference TRBV29-1 and TRBJ1-2 provide the parts outside the CDR3, is SAVISQKPSRDICQRGTSLTIQCQVDSQVTMMFWYRQQPGQSLTLIATANQGSEATYESGFVIDKFPISRPNLTFSTLTVSNMSPEDSSIYLCSVQRGKNYGYTFGSGTRLTVV.

V and J are TRBV7-2 and TRBJ1-4; TRBD1 matches 7 bases. The CDR3 covers 15 residues. The V gene end was trimmed by 2 bases and the J gene end by 5 bases; junction bases not matched to a gene: 5. The germline CDR1 and CDR2 sequences are SGHTA and FQGNSA. CDR3 sequence (DNA): TGTGCCAGCAGCTTATCCGGGACAGAAAATGAAAAACTGTTTTTT. Its protein is CASSLSGTENEKLFF. Using reference TRBV7-2 and TRBJ1-4 for the parts outside the CDR3, the full variable domain is GAGVSQSPSNKVTEKGKDVELRCDPISGHTALYWYRQSLGQGLEFLIYFQGNSAPDKSGLPSDRFSAERTGGSVSTLTIQRTQQEDSAVYLCASSLSGTENEKLFFGSGTQLSVL.

This clonotype was counted between two and nine times. The V call is TRBV29-1, the J call TRBJ2-4; D gene unclear. Looked up from germline, CDR1 is SQVTM and CDR2 is ANQGSEA. This CDR3 spans 12 amino acids. Deletions cut 6 bases from V and 7 bases from J, with 13 bases between. In nucleotides, the CDR3 is TGCAGCGTGGGAAAAACAGAGAACATTCAGTACTTC. Amino acids: CSVGKTENIQYF. Variable domain in full (rest from reference TRBV29-1 and TRBJ2-4): SAVISQKPSRDICQRGTSLTIQCQVDSQVTMMFWYRQQPGQSLTLIATANQGSEATYESGFVIDKFPISRPNLTFSTLTVSNMSPEDSSIYLCSVGKTENIQYFGAGTRLSVL.

The chain has TRBV7-9 and TRBJ2-1; TRBD2 aligns across 8 bases. The CDR3 length is 18 residues. Trimming cost V 1 base and J 7 bases; bases outside gene matches: 15. CDR1 SEHNR and CDR2 FQNEAQ come from the germline V gene (reference sequence). CDR3: CASSLGAAREARGNEQFF. CDR3 DNA: TGTGCCAGCAGCTTAGGAGCGGCGCGGGAGGCCCGGGGTAATGAGCAGTTCTTC.

This clonotype was detected a few times. The CDR3 region is CASSHVDSRASYNEQFF. Written as DNA, the CDR3 is TGTGCCAGCAGCCACGTAGACTCGAGGGCGTCCTACAATGAGCAGTTCTTC. This chain connects TRBV3-1 to TRBJ2-1; weak D call: TRBD2 (5 bases). V lost 3 bases to trimming and J lost 1 base, with 16 bases between them. This CDR3 has 17 residues. Looked up from germline, CDR1 is LGHDT and CDR2 is YNNKEL (reference sequence).

The V and J genes are TRBV29-1 and TRBJ1-4; tentatively, D is TRBD1 (6 bases). Trimming removed 7 bases from V and 4 bases from J, with 19 bases in between. This CDR3 has 15 amino acids. Germline assignment: CDR1 SQVTM and CDR2 ANQGSEA. For the CDR3, the DNA is TGCAGCGCCACAGGGCCCTGGGGAGATAATGAAAAACTGTTTTTT. It encodes CSATGPWGDNEKLFF.

This clonotype was observed a handful of times. The chain joins TRBV20-1 to TRBJ1-2; 12 positions match TRBD1. The germline CDR1 and CDR2 sequences are DFQATT and SNEGSKA (reference sequence). This CDR3 has 17 residues. The trim removed 4 bases at V and 2 bases at J, leaving 11 bases unmatched. The CDR3 protein is CSAKIPGQGASNYGYTF. CDR3 coding DNA: TGCAGTGCTAAAATACCGGGACAGGGGGCGTCGAACTATGGCTACACCTTC.

V usage is TRBV18 and J usage is TRBJ2-6, with TRBD1 matching 9 bases. Germline CDR1 and CDR2: KGHSH and LQKENI. CDR3 length: 17 residues. V lost 3 bases and J lost 0; bases outside the gene matches: 3. The CDR3 sequence: CASSPGTGISGANVLTF. CDR3 sequence (DNA): TGTGCCAGCTCACCCGGGACAGGGATCTCTGGGGCCAACGTCCTGACTTTC. The complete variable domain, with remaining parts taken from reference TRBV18 and TRBJ2-6, reads NAGVMQNPRHLVRRRGQEARLRCSPMKGHSHVYWYRQLPEEGLKFMVYLQKENIIDESGMPKERFSAEFPKEGPSILRIQQVVRGDSAAYFCASSPGTGISGANVLTFGAGSRLTVL.

This clonotype appeared once. The rearrangement uses TRBV7-2 and TRBJ2-3; 10 bases are shared with TRBD2. Germline values: CDR1 SGHTA, CDR2 FQGNSA. This CDR3 is built from 16 residues. J was trimmed by 3 bases and V by 5 bases; bases with no gene match: 8. This chain's CDR3 is CASSMYLAGVTDTQYF. The CDR3 DNA sequence: TGTGCCAGCAGCATGTATCTAGCGGGAGTAACAGATACGCAGTATTTT.

This clonotype was observed a few times. V usage is TRBV25-1 and J usage is TRBJ2-1, with a possible D match to TRBD1 (5 bases). V lost 8 bases, J lost 4 bases, and 9 bases lay in between. The length of the CDR3 is 12 residues. The germline CDR1 and CDR2 sequences are MGHDK and SYGVNS. In DNA, the CDR3 is TGTGCCAGCGTTGGGGCGTACAATGAGCAGTTCTTC. This encodes CASVGAYNEQFF.

The rearrangement links TRBV20-1 to TRBJ1-1; the D gene is possibly TRBD1 (6 bases). The V and J ends lost 0 bases and 4 bases respectively, with 15 bases between them. Germline V lookup: CDR1 DFQATT, CDR2 SNEGSKA (reference sequence). The CDR3 extends over 15 amino acids. The CDR3: CSARDPSGARTEAFF. The CDR3 bases are TGCAGTGCTAGAGATCCCTCGGGGGCACGCACTGAAGCTTTCTTT.

This CDR3 reads CSVAGNAYEQYF. DNA for the CDR3: TGCAGCGTTGCGGGTAATGCCTACGAGCAGTACTTC. This chain joins TRBV29-1 and TRBJ2-7; D is uncertain. V lost 4 bases and J lost 2, with 9 bases in between. CDR3 size: 12 residues. CDR1 SQVTM and CDR2 ANQGSEA come from the germline V gene.

This clonotype was observed a handful of times. The V and J genes are TRBV6-1 and TRBJ2-1; D uncertain. V dropped 2 bases and J dropped 6 bases, with 8 bases sitting between them. The germline CDR1 and CDR2 sequences are MNHNS and SASEGT. The CDR3 totals 13 residues. CDR3 DNA: TGTGCCAGCAGTGAACTGGGCCTCAATGAGCAGTTCTTC. Amino acids: CASSELGLNEQFF.

This clonotype has more than one count but fewer than ten. This chain connects TRBV19 to TRBJ2-3; TRBD1 matches at 8 bases. Germline V CDR1 and CDR2: LNHDA, SQIVND (reference sequence). The CDR3 has 15 residues. The ends lost 6 bases at V and 0 bases at J; junction bases unmatched: 5. The CDR3: CASSHRDRSTDTQYF. The DNA for the CDR3 is TGTGCCAGTAGCCACCGGGACAGGAGCACAGATACGCAGTATTTT.

This chain uses TRBV5-1 with TRBJ2-7; D is tentatively TRBD1 or TRBD2 (5 bases each). In germline, CDR1 is SGHRS, CDR2 YFSETQ. CDR3 length: 14 amino acids. Trimming stripped 4 bases from V and 7 bases from J, with 18 bases between. The CDR3 loop is CASSPRDPELEQYF. CDR3 nucleotide sequence: TGCGCCAGCAGCCCTCGGGACCCAGAGTTGGAGCAGTACTTC.

This sequence joins TRBV4-2 and TRBJ1-5, with 8 bases aligning to TRBD1. The germline V gene has CDR1 LGHNA and CDR2 YNFKEQ. This CDR3 is 15 amino acids long. Trimming cost V 0 bases and J 6 bases; bases outside gene matches: 4. The CDR3 bases are TGTGCCAGCAGCCAAGAAGGACAGGGAGGTCAGCCCCAGCATTTT. Protein sequence: CASSQEGQGGQPQHF.